This T cell receptor (beta chain) comes out of a study of T-cell reconstitution after alpha-beta-depleted transplantation in children (TCRdb year 2016). Turning to the overall study: Using TCR repertoire profiling, the study quantitatively followed how T-cell immune reconstitution unfolded in children after TCRalphabeta/CD19-depleted allogeneic hematopoietic cell transplantation.

The V end gives up 1 base and the J end 5 bases, leaving 0 bases in the junction not matched to a gene. Measured from the cysteine to the phenylalanine, the CDR3 is 14 residues long. Of all the DNA, just the CDR3 is kept, 42 bases in frame from base 1. The CDR1 and CDR2 encoded by the germline V gene (reference sequence) are LNHNV and YYDKDF. Read against the paper, the sample's time point label means: day 60 (about 2 months) after transplantation. In the paper's terms, the treatment or condition label means: allogeneic hematopoietic cell transplantation with graft depleted of TCRalphabeta T cells and CD19 B cells. TCRalphabeta/CD19-depleted allogeneic hematopoietic cell grafts were given to the transplant recipients, all of whom were children. Libraries were built with PCR. Sequencing used an Illumina HiSeq 2500. TCR libraries were prepared with molecular barcoding, using unique molecular identifiers to normalize TCRbeta repertoire quantification. The public reads were quality trimmed at Q25 with fastp and then assembled into clones with MiXCR by TCRdb, keeping productive beta chains. Each CDR3 protein gets just one entry, which takes the most common genes and DNA from the rows behind it. The sample data list roughly 30,000 distinct CDR3 sequences, and about 7% of these were observed just once. More than 25% of the sample is held by the ten biggest clonotypes.

In this sample, this clonotype turned up many times. The target of this receptor is not known. No quality values exist for individual bases; no much larger clone is one base distant. The paper's findings and limits, for the study overall: Over the following months the frequencies of hyperexpanded clones went down, and after one year T-cell counts and TCRbeta diversity were mostly credited to newly produced T cells. In some patients, the high TCRbeta diversity seen at day 60 was put down to recipient T cells and intrathymic progenitors that had survived conditioning. About two months after transplant, the apparently early recovery of alphabetaT-cell counts reportedly depended on just several hundred clones that had expanded rapidly and came from non-depleted graft cells.

The receptor comes from a child younger than two who had a stem cell transplant for acute myeloid leukemia, so the T cells may come from the graft donor. Sequencing was performed on peripheral blood, taken 60 days after TCRalphabeta/CD19-depleted stem cell transplant. The chain employs TRBV15 and TRBJ2-7; 12 bases in the middle match TRBD1. CDR3 protein: CATSRGDRGHEQYF. At the DNA level, the sequence is TGTGCCACCAGCAGAGGGGACAGGGGGCACGAGCAGTACTTC.